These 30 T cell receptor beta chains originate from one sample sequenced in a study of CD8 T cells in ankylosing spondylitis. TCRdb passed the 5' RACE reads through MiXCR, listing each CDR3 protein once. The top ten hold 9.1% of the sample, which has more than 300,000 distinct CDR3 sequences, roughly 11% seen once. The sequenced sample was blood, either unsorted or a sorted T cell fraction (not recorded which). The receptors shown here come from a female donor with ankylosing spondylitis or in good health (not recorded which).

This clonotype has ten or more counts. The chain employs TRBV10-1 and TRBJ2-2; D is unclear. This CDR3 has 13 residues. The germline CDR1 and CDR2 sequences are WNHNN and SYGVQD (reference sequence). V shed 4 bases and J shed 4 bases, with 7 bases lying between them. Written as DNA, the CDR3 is TGCGCCAGCAGTGCTAAGGTCACCGGGGAGCTGTTTTTT. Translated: CASSAKVTGELFF.

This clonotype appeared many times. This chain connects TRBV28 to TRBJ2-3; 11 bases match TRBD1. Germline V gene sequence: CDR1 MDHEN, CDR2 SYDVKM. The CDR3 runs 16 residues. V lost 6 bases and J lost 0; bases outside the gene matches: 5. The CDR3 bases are TGTGCCAGCAGAAGGACAGGGGGCCATAGCACAGATACGCAGTATTTT. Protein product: CASRRTGGHSTDTQYF.

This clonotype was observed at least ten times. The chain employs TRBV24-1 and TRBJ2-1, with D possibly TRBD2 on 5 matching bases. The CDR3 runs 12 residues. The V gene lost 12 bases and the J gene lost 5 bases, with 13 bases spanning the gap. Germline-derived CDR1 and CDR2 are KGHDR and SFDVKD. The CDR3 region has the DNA TGTGCCCCAACCCGGGGAGACAATGAGCAGTTCTTC. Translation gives CAPTRGDNEQFF.

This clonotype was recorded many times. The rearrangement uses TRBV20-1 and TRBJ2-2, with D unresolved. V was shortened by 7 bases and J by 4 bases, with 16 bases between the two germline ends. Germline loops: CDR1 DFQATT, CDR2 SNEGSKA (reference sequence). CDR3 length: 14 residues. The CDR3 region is CSVGLQSPTGELFF. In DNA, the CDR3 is TGCAGTGTTGGGCTGCAGTCCCCCACCGGGGAGCTGTTTTTT.

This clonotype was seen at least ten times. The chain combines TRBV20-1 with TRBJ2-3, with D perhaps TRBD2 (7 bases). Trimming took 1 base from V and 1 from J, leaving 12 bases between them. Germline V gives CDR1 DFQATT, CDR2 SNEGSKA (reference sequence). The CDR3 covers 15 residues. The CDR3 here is CSARGGGLRTDTQYF. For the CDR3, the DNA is TGCAGTGCTAGAGGCGGGGGCCTCCGCACAGATACGCAGTATTTT.

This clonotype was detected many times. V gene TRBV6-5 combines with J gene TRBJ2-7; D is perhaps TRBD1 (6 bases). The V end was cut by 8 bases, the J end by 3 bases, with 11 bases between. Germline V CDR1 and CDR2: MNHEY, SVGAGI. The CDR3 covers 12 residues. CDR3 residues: CASRDTSYEQYF. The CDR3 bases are TGTGCCAGCCGGGACACCAGCTACGAGCAGTACTTC.

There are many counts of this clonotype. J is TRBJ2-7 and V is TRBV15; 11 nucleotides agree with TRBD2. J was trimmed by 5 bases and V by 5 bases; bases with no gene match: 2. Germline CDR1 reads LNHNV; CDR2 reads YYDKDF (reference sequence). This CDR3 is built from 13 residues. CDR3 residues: CATSPGLADEQYF. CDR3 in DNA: TGTGCCACCAGCCCGGGACTAGCGGACGAGCAGTACTTC.

Here the CDR3 DNA reads TGTGCCAGCGCCTCTCCGCCTGGGGAAAGCAATCAGCCCCAGCATTTT. It yields the protein CASASPPGESNQPQHF. This chain uses TRBV28 with TRBJ1-5; D remains unclear. The CDR3 contains 16 residues. Germline CDR1 and CDR2: MDHEN and SYDVKM. V lost 8 bases and J 1 base, leaving 18 bases between the germline ends. Based on the CDR3 plus reference TRBV28 and TRBJ1-5, the full variable domain is DVKVTQSSRYLVKRTGEKVFLECVQDMDHENMFWYRQDPGLGLRLIYFSYDVKMKEKGDIPEGYSVSREKKERFSLILESASTNQTSMYLCASASPPGESNQPQHFGDGTRLSIL.

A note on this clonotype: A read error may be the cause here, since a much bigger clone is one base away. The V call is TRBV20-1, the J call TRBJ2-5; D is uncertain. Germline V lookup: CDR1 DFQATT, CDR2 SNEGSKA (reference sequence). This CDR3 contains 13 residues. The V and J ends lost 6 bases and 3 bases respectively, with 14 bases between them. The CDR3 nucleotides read TGCAGTGCCATGAAGACTCAAAAAGAGACCCAGTACTTC. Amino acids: CSAMKTQKETQYF.

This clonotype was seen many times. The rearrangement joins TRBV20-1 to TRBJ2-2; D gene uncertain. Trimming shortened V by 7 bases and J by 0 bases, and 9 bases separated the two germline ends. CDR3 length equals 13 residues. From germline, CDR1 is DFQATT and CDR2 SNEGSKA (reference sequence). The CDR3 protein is CSVPDSNTGELFF. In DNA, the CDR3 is TGCAGTGTCCCTGATTCGAACACCGGGGAGCTGTTTTTT.

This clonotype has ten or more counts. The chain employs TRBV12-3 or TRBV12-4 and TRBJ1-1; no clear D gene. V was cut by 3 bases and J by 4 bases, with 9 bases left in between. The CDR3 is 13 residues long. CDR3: CASSFESSTEAFF. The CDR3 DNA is TGTGCCAGCAGTTTTGAAAGTAGCACTGAAGCTTTCTTT.

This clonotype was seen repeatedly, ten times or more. The CDR3 bases are TGTGCCAGCAGCAAAACGGGCAAGCCGAACACCGGGGAGCTGTTTTTT. It yields the protein CASSKTGKPNTGELFF. V is TRBV21-1 and J is TRBJ2-2. TRBV21-1 is labeled a pseudogene. The CDR3 loop spans 16 amino acids.

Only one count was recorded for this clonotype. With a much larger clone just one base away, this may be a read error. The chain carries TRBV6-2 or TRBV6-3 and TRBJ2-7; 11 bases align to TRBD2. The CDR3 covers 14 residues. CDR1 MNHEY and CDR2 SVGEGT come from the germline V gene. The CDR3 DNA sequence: TGTGCCAGCAGTTATCTAGCGGGGGGCTACAAGCAGTACTTC. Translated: CASSYLAGGYKQYF.

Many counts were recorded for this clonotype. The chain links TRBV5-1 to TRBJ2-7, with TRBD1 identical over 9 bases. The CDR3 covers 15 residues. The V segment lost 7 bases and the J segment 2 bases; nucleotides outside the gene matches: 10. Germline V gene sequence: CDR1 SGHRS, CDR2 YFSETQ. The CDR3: CASRPLGTGPYEQYF. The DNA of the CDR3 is TGCGCCAGCCGTCCCCTTGGGACAGGGCCCTACGAGCAGTACTTC.

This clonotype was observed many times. CDR3 region: CSARTGGKDTQYF. DNA of the CDR3: TGCAGCGCCCGGACAGGGGGCAAAGATACGCAGTATTTT. This sequence joins TRBV29-1 and TRBJ2-3; TRBD1 matches at 11 bases. J gave up 5 bases and V 7 bases, and 5 bases lay outside the gene matches. This CDR3 comprises 13 residues. Germline CDR1 reads SQVTM; CDR2 reads ANQGSEA.

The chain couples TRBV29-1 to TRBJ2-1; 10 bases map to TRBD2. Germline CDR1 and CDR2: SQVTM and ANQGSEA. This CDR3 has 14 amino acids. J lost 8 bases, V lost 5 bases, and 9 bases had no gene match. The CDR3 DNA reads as TGCAGCGTTCGTCCGGGACTAGCGAGGCATGAGCAGTTCTTC. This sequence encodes CSVRPGLARHEQFF.

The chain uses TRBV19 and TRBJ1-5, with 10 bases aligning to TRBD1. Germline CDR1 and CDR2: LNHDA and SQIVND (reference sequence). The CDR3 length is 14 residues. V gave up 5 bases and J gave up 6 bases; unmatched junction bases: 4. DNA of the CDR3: TGTGCCAGTAGTTCGACAGGGGGCCCTCAGCCCCAGCATTTT. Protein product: CASSSTGGPQPQHF. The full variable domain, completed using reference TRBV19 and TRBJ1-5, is DGGITQSPKYLFRKEGQNVTLSCEQNLNHDAMYWYRQDPGQGLRLIYYSQIVNDFQKGDIAEGYSVSREKKESFPLTVTSAQKNPTAFYLCASSSTGGPQPQHFGDGTRLSIL.

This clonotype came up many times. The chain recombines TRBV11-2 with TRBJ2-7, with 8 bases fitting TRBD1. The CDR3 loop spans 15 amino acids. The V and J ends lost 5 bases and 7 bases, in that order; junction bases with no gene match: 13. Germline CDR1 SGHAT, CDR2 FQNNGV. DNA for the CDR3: TGTGCCAGCAGCCTACAACCCACGGACAGGGTAGAGCAGTACTTC. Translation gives CASSLQPTDRVEQYF.

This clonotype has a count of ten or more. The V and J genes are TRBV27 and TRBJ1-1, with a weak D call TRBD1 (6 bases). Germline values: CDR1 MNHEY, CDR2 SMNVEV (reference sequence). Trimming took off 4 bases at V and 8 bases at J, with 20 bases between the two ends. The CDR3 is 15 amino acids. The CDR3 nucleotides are TGTGCCAGCAGTTCAAATCCCATGACAGGCGGAGAAGCTTTCTTT. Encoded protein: CASSSNPMTGGEAFF.

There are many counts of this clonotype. CDR3 sequence: CASSLAISQAGNQPQHF. The CDR3 DNA is TGTGCCAGCAGCTTAGCAATATCACAGGCAGGCAATCAGCCCCAGCATTTT. The chain combines TRBV7-2 with TRBJ1-5; D possibly corresponds to TRBD1 (5 bases). This CDR3 has 17 amino acids. CDR1 and CDR2 from the germline V gene are SGHTA and FQGNSA. V was trimmed by 0 bases and J by 2 bases, leaving 14 bases between them.

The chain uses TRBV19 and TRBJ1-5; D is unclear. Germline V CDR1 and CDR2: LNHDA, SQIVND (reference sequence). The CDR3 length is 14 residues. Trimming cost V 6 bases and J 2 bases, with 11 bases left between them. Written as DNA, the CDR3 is TGTGCCAGTAGCCCTCGGGAGGGCAATCAGCCCCAGCATTTT. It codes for CASSPREGNQPQHF.

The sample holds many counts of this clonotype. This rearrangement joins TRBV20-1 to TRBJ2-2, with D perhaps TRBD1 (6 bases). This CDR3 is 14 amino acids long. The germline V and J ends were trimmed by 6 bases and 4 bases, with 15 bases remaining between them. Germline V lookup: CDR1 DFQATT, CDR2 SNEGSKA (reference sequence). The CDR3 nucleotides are TGCAGTGCCCAGACAGGAGACCTCACCGGGGAGCTGTTTTTT. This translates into CSAQTGDLTGELFF.

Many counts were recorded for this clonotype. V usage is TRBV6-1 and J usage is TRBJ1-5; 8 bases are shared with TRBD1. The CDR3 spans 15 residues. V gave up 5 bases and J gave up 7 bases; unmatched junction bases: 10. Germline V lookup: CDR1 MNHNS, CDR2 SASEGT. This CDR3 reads CASSPDRGGGQPQHF. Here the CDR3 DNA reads TGTGCCAGCAGTCCCGACAGGGGAGGGGGGCAGCCCCAGCATTTT.

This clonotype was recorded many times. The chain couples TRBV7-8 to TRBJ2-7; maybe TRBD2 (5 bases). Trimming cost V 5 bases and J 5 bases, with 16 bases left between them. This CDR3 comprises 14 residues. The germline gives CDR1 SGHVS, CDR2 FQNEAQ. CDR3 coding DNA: TGTGCCAGCAGCCTTGAGGGAAGAGTCAACGAGCAGTACTTC. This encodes CASSLEGRVNEQYF.

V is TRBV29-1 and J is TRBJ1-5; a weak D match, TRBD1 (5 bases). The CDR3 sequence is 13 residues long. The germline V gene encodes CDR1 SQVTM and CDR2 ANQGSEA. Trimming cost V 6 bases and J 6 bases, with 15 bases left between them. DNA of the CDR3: TGCAGCGTGGGGGACGGCCCCTTTCAGCCCCAGCATTTT. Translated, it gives CSVGDGPFQPQHF.

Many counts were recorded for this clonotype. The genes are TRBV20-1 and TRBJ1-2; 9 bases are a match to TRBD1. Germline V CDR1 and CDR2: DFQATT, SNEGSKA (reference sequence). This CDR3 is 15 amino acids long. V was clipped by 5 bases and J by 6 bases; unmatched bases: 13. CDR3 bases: TGCAGTGCTTTATCCGGGACAGGGAAGGAGGATGGCTACACCTTC. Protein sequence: CSALSGTGKEDGYTF.

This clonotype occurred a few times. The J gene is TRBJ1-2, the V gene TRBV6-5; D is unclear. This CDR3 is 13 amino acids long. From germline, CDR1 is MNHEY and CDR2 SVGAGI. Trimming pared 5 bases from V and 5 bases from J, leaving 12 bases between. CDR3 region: CASSPSTAYGYTF. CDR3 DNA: TGTGCCAGCAGTCCCTCGACGGCTTATGGCTACACCTTC.

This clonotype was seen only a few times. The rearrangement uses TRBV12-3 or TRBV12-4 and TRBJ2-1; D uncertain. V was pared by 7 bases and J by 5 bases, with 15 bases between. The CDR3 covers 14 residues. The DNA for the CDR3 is TGTGCCAGCACCTCACGAACCCAGAACAATGAGCAGTTCTTC. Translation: CASTSRTQNNEQFF.

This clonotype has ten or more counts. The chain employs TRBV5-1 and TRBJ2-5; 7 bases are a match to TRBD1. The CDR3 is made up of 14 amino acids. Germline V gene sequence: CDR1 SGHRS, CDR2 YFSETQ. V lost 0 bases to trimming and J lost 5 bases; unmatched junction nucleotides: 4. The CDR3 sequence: CASSLGQGIETQYF. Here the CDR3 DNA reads TGCGCCAGCAGCTTGGGACAGGGAATTGAGACCCAGTACTTC.

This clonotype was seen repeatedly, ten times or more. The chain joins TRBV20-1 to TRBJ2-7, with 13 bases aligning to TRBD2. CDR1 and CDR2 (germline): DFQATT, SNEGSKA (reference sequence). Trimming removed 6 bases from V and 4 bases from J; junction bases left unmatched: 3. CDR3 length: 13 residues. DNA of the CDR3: TGCAGTGCAGGGACTAGCGGGGCATACGAGCAGTACTTC. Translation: CSAGTSGAYEQYF.